The present entry profiles one T cell receptor beta chain with its context. Its specificity is unknown. These data belong to a study of cytomegalovirus exposure and HLA in healthy donors. Study as a whole: As an earlier analysis found, some 180 million T cells yielded about 120 million unique TCR beta sequences. Study-wide points: The authors later found TCR association rates varying by HLA locus, with DRB1 most and HLA-C fewest.

It was with 60 Vbeta and 13 Jbeta primers that the PCR ran. Data came from immunoSEQ multiplex PCR; TCRdb stores just in-frame clones and leaves some out. The data contain about 170,000 clones, 70% to 85% of them singletons. The CDR3 spans 14 residues. V shed 1 base and J 5 bases; nucleotides not matched to a gene: 0. Germline V gene data show CDR1 as MGHRA and CDR2 as YSYEKL. The sequencing input was PBMCs. This chain links TRBV4-1 with TRBJ2-1, with 9 bases aligning to TRBD2. The clonotype originates from a human donor in good health. This CDR3 reads CASSQGLADNEQFF. The DNA for the CDR3 is TGCGCCAGCAGCCAAGGACTAGCGGACAATGAGCAGTTCTTC.